A selection of T cell receptor beta chains follows, all from one sample in a study of response to subunit inactivated influenza vaccine. MiXCR, run by TCRdb on the RT-PCR reads, gives a single entry per CDR3 protein. The profile covers about 520,000 distinct CDR3 sequences, with around 7.7% appearing a single time and approximately 14% taken by the ten largest. Material: PBMCs from blood, obtained less than 25 months after vaccination. These receptors all stem from a man between 50 and 69 years old who received an inactivated influenza vaccine. The CDR3 runs from the conserved cysteine through the conserved F or W. The order of the fields is V gene, clone size, J gene, D gene, CDR3 protein, CDR3 DNA. The D gene is left open where the match is weak. The size entry is marked missing in some rows and otherwise reads once, few, many or a size class.

TRBV10-3,NA,TRBJ2-7,NA,CAITQALGSYEQYF,TGTGCCATCACCCAGGCCCTCGGGAGCTACGAGCAGTACTTC
TRBV20-1,NA,TRBJ2-3,NA,CSARVRGESTDTQYF,TGCAGTGCTAGAGTGCGCGGGGAAAGCACAGATACGCAGTATTTT
TRBV25-1,NA,TRBJ2-5,TRBD1,CASSLGQGQRETQYF,TGTGCCAGCAGCCTGGGACAGGGACAAAGAGAGACCCAGTACTTC
TRBV5-1,few,TRBJ1-4,TRBD1,CASSLGQGVTNEKLFF,TGCGCCAGCAGCTTGGGACAGGGGGTGACTAATGAAAAACTGTTTTTT
TRBV2,NA,TRBJ1-2,NA,CASSESTGKGYTF,TGTGCCAGCAGTGAAAGTACAGGGAAAGGCTACACCTTC
TRBV7-2,few,TRBJ2-1,TRBD2,CASSLVGRGGLMDEQFF,TGTGCCAGCAGCTTAGTTGGTCGGGGGGGCCTTATGGATGAGCAGTTCTTC
TRBV29-1,few,TRBJ1-3,NA,CSVGLAGNTIYF,TGCAGCGTTGGCCTTGCTGGAAACACCATATATTTT
TRBV7-6,NA,TRBJ2-1,NA,CASSSRTAYNEQFF,TGTGCCAGCAGCTCCCGGACTGCCTACAATGAGCAGTTCTTC
TRBV10-3,few,TRBJ2-6,TRBD1,CAIRPGQGSSGANVLTF,TGTGCCATCAGGCCGGGACAGGGGAGCTCTGGGGCCAACGTCCTGACTTTC
TRBV2,NA,TRBJ1-4,TRBD1,CASREQGAGEKLFF,TGTGCCAGCAGAGAACAGGGGGCGGGAGAAAAACTGTTTTTT
TRBV10-3,NA,TRBJ2-7,TRBD2,CAIRLAGAYEQYF,TGTGCCATCCGTCTAGCGGGGGCCTACGAGCAGTACTTC
TRBV10-3,few,TRBJ2-7,TRBD1,CAISGDRDRSYEQYF,TGTGCCATCAGTGGGGACCGGGACAGAAGCTACGAGCAGTACTTC
TRBV20-1,NA,TRBJ1-2,NA,CSASFLGGTHTF,TGCAGTGCTTCCTTTCTGGGAGGGACCCACACCTTC
TRBV7-9,NA,TRBJ2-5,NA,CASSVSFQETQYF,TGTGCCAGCAGCGTATCGTTCCAAGAGACCCAGTACTTC
TRBV7-9,many,TRBJ1-6,NA,CASSLADSPLHF,TGTGCCAGCAGCTTGGCCGATTCACCCCTCCACTTT
TRBV20-1,few,TRBJ1-2,NA,CSARDPGRFDGYTF,TGCAGTGCTAGAGATCCTGGGAGGTTCGATGGCTACACCTTC
TRBV5-4,few,TRBJ1-2,NA,CASSSDGRGYTF,TGTGCCAGCAGCTCCGACGGGCGCGGCTACACCTTC
TRBV9,many,TRBJ2-3,TRBD2,CASSVEAGGRDTQYF,TGTGCCAGCAGCGTAGAGGCGGGGGGCCGAGATACGCAGTATTTT
TRBV28,NA,TRBJ1-2,NA,CASTFVGLGGYTF,TGTGCCAGCACATTTGTCGGATTAGGTGGCTACACCTTC
TRBV20-1,few,TRBJ2-6,NA,CSAKSPGLGANVLTF,TGCAGTGCTAAGAGCCCGGGCTTGGGGGCCAACGTCCTGACTTTC
TRBV21-1,few,TRBJ2-3,NA,CASSKVSGTVCDTQYF,TGTGCCAGCAGCAAAGTTAGCGGCACTGTATGTGATACGCAGTATTTT
TRBV11-2,few,TRBJ1-6,NA,CASSLDPAAGSPLHF,TGTGCCAGCAGCTTAGATCCGGCAGCGGGCTCACCCCTCCACTTT
TRBV12-3/TRBV12-4,many,TRBJ2-3,NA,CASSPPGLTDTQYF,TGTGCCAGCAGTCCCCCTGGGCTAACAGATACGCAGTATTTT
TRBV5-1,NA,TRBJ2-7,NA,CASSLNGGASSYEQYF,TGCGCCAGCAGCTTGAATGGCGGGGCAAGCTCCTACGAGCAGTACTTC
TRBV6-2/TRBV6-3,NA,TRBJ2-3,NA,CASRTRPPTDTQYF,TGTGCCAGCAGGACTAGGCCCCCCACAGATACGCAGTATTTT
TRBV5-1,NA,TRBJ1-2,NA,CASRTSYENGYTF,TGCGCCAGCCGCACCTCATACGAGAATGGCTACACCTTC
TRBV3-1,many,TRBJ2-1,NA,CATGEGQPNNEQFF,TGTGCCACCGGGGAGGGACAGCCAAACAATGAGCAGTTCTTC
TRBV5-6,few,TRBJ2-1,NA,CASSKGQRINEQFF,TGTGCCAGCAGCAAAGGACAGCGGATCAATGAGCAGTTCTTC
TRBV27,NA,TRBJ2-4,TRBD1,CASSPTPGQGDIQYF,TGTGCCAGCAGTCCAACCCCCGGGCAGGGGGACATTCAGTACTTC
TRBV6-1,few,TRBJ2-7,TRBD2,CASSEVGGGTYEQYF,TGTGCCAGCAGTGAAGTGGGCGGGGGGACCTACGAGCAGTACTTC
TRBV28,NA,TRBJ1-6,NA,CASSFRGWDSPLHF,TGTGCCAGCAGTTTTAGGGGGTGGGATTCACCCCTCCACTTT
TRBV15,many,TRBJ1-2,NA,CATSRAKKAGYTF,TGTGCCACCAGCAGAGCCAAAAAGGCCGGCTACACCTTC
TRBV7-2,many,TRBJ2-1,NA,CASSSPGVDYNEQFF,TGTGCCAGCAGCTCCCCGGGGGTAGACTACAATGAGCAGTTCTTC
TRBV20-1,many,TRBJ2-1,NA,CSATQLAGYNEQFF,TGCAGTGCAACCCAACTAGCAGGCTACAATGAGCAGTTCTTC
TRBV5-1,many,TRBJ2-5,NA,CASIPGRQETQYF,TGCGCCAGCATCCCAGGCCGACAAGAGACCCAGTACTTC
TRBV10-3,many,TRBJ2-1,NA,CAISLRDYNEQFF,TGTGCCATCAGCCTCCGGGACTACAATGAGCAGTTCTTC
TRBV6-2/TRBV6-3,few,TRBJ2-7,TRBD2,CASSYSGGSGGSPSYEQYF,TGTGCCAGCAGTTACTCCGGAGGTAGCGGGGGTTCCCCCTCCTACGAGCAGTACTTC
TRBV10-3,many,TRBJ2-1,NA,CAISEGVGAYNEQFF,TGTGCCATCAGTGAAGGGGTGGGGGCCTACAATGAGCAGTTCTTC
TRBV27,few,TRBJ2-7,TRBD1,CASKPPGQGSYEQYF,TGTGCCAGCAAGCCTCCGGGACAGGGGTCCTACGAGCAGTACTTC
TRBV29-1,NA,TRBJ2-5,TRBD2,CSVEGLARETQYF,TGCAGCGTAGAGGGACTAGCGAGGGAGACCCAGTACTTC
TRBV28,many,TRBJ2-7,NA,CASSLSGLSAPQGYEQYF,TGTGCCAGCAGTTTATCCGGTTTGTCAGCCCCTCAGGGGTACGAGCAGTACTTC
TRBV5-1,NA,TRBJ2-7,TRBD1,CASTARTGSSGEQYF,TGCGCCAGCACCGCTCGGACAGGGAGCTCGGGCGAGCAGTACTTC
TRBV18,few,TRBJ2-6,NA,CASSPSLSSGANVLTF,TGTGCCAGCTCACCATCTCTCTCCTCTGGGGCCAACGTCCTGACTTTC
TRBV29-1,many,TRBJ2-7,TRBD1,CSVEMRGRVYEQYF,TGCAGCGTTGAGATGAGGGGGCGCGTTTACGAGCAGTACTTC
TRBV29-1,many,TRBJ2-7,NA,CSVTAGRVYEQYF,TGCAGCGTAACTGCCGGGAGAGTCTACGAGCAGTACTTC
TRBV20-1,NA,TRBJ2-1,NA,CSAERANEQFF,TGCAGTGCGGAGAGAGCGAATGAGCAGTTCTTC
TRBV12-2,few,TRBJ2-2,NA,CASRLISRQRTGELFF,TGTGCAAGTCGCTTAATAAGTCGACAGAGGACCGGGGAGCTGTTTTTT
TRBV6-4,NA,TRBJ2-1,TRBD2,CASSEDLAGFNEQFF,TGTGCCAGCAGTGAGGATCTAGCGGGATTCAATGAGCAGTTCTTC
TRBV11-2,few,TRBJ2-1,NA,CASSPSGREQFF,TGTGCCAGCAGCCCCTCAGGCAGGGAACAGTTCTTC
TRBV10-3,few,TRBJ2-3,TRBD1,CAISDGGTGQYF,TGTGCCATCAGTGATGGGGGGACAGGGCAGTATTTT
TRBV6-5,few,TRBJ2-1,NA,CASSYYRRTEQFF,TGTGCCAGCAGTTATTATCGGCGAACTGAGCAGTTCTTC
TRBV12-3/TRBV12-4,many,TRBJ2-3,NA,CASVPWDTGTDTQYF,TGTGCCAGCGTCCCTTGGGACACAGGCACAGATACGCAGTATTTT
TRBV27,few,TRBJ1-4,TRBD1,CASSPRDRGGKLFF,TGTGCCAGCAGTCCCCGGGACAGGGGCGGAAAACTGTTTTTT
TRBV5-1,many,TRBJ2-3,TRBD2,CASSLDAGGPPDTQYF,TGCGCCAGCAGCTTGGACGCGGGAGGGCCGCCAGATACGCAGTATTTT
TRBV29-1,few,TRBJ2-3,TRBD2,CSVEVGGADTQYF,TGCAGCGTTGAAGTTGGGGGGGCAGATACGCAGTATTTT
TRBV6-2/TRBV6-3,few,TRBJ1-2,NA,CASSPVGLGDDYGYTF,TGTGCCAGCAGTCCCGTGGGGCTCGGGGATGACTATGGCTACACCTTC
TRBV2,few,TRBJ2-7,NA,CANSREKGYEQYF,TGTGCCAACTCCAGGGAAAAGGGATACGAGCAGTACTTC
TRBV4-1,few,TRBJ1-2,NA,CASSQDNRAFSGYTF,TGCGCCAGCAGCCAAGATAACAGGGCTTTCTCTGGCTACACCTTC
TRBV7-2,NA,TRBJ2-3,NA,CASTRQSGTADTQYF,TGTGCCAGCACTCGCCAAAGCGGCACAGCAGATACGCAGTATTTT
TRBV30,NA,TRBJ2-2,NA,CAWSVRGELFF,TGTGCCTGGAGTGTACGCGGGGAGCTGTTTTTT